These 32 T cell receptor beta chains originate from one sample sequenced in a study of T cells in Graves' hyperthyroidism and ophthalmopathy. Authors of the study amplified TCR beta CDR3 regions from RNA transcripts. Researchers ran a first-round RT-PCR on the TCR CDR3 using the HTBI primer set. One entry per CDR3 protein results from TCRdb running MiXCR on the multiplex PCR reads. The sample carries about 300,000 distinct CDR3 sequences, roughly a fifth recorded once. The specimen was blood. Source of these receptors: a man aged 45 to 65 with Graves' ophthalmopathy.

This clonotype was seen a handful of times. The rearrangement uses TRBV5-5 and TRBJ1-4; no clear D gene. The CDR3 loop spans 15 amino acids. Trimming removed 4 bases at V and 8 bases at J, with 18 bases between. Germline CDR1 and CDR2: SGHKS and YYEKEE (reference sequence). CDR3 nucleotide sequence: TGTGCCAGCAGCCTACAACCGACGGGAGGGGAAAAACTGTTTTTT. Protein product: CASSLQPTGGEKLFF.

This clonotype came up a few times. V and J are TRBV14 and TRBJ2-5, with TRBD1 identical over 10 bases. The germline V gene encodes CDR1 SGHDN and CDR2 FVKESK. This CDR3 is built from 15 residues. V lost 4 bases and J lost 6; bases outside the gene matches: 8. The CDR3 DNA reads TGTGCCAGCAGCCCGATGACAGGGGGCTTAAAGACCCAGTACTTC. This sequence encodes CASSPMTGGLKTQYF.

This chain joins TRBV6-1 and TRBJ2-7; 9 positions agree with TRBD2. Germline values: CDR1 MNHNS, CDR2 SASEGT. J gave up 5 bases and V 8 bases, and 13 bases lay outside the gene matches. The CDR3 is 15 residues long. CDR3 protein: CASGRGSGRRDEQYF. CDR3 nucleotide sequence: TGTGCCAGCGGCAGGGGTAGCGGGAGACGGGACGAGCAGTACTTC.

This clonotype was recorded at least ten times. This chain joins TRBV20-1 and TRBJ2-7, with TRBD2 matching 8 bases. Germline V lookup: CDR1 DFQATT, CDR2 SNEGSKA (reference sequence). The CDR3 is 17 amino acids. V shed 5 bases, J shed 4 bases, and the junction held 19 bases outside the gene matches. This CDR3 reads CSAWGLEGLRPFYEQYF. Written as DNA, the CDR3 is TGCAGTGCTTGGGGACTAGAGGGACTACGTCCTTTTTACGAGCAGTACTTC.

This clonotype showed up many times. CDR3 region: CASSVAETGNTEAFF. In DNA, the CDR3 is TGTGCCAGCAGCGTAGCCGAGACAGGTAACACTGAAGCTTTCTTT. The rearrangement links TRBV9 to TRBJ1-1; the D gene is possibly TRBD1 (6 bases). Looked up from germline, CDR1 is SGDLS and CDR2 is YYNGEE. This CDR3 contains 15 residues. Trimming cost V 0 bases and J 2 bases, with 11 bases left between them.

With regard to this clonotype: A junction boundary mismatches the germline segment, possibly from a read error. The V gene is TRBV28, the J gene TRBJ2-1, with D perhaps TRBD2 (6 bases). This CDR3 contains 13 residues. Germline lookup yields CDR1 MDHEN and CDR2 SYDVKM. DNA for the CDR3: TGTACCAGCAGTTTGGGGACTCCCAATGAGCAGTTCTTC. Translated: CTSSLGTPNEQFF. Full variable domain (outside the CDR3, taken from reference TRBV28 and TRBJ2-1): DVKVTQSSRYLVKRTGEKVFLECVQDMDHENMFWYRQDPGLGLRLIYFSYDVKMKEKGDIPEGYSVSREKKERFSLILESASTNQTSMYLCTSSLGTPNEQFFGPGTRLTVL.

This clonotype was detected only a few times. The genes are TRBV15 and TRBJ2-1; D remains unclear. Trimming left V 6 bases short and J 2 bases short, with 11 bases between. The germline gives CDR1 LNHNV, CDR2 YYDKDF (reference sequence). The CDR3 is made up of 14 amino acids. CDR3 sequence: CATSASTPYNEQFF. In nucleotides, the CDR3 is TGTGCCACCAGTGCCTCGACCCCCTACAATGAGCAGTTCTTC.

There are a few counts of this clonotype. The chain employs TRBV5-5 and TRBJ1-5, with D perhaps TRBD1 (5 bases). This CDR3 has 15 amino acids. The V end was cut by 4 bases, the J end by 2 bases, with 13 bases between. Germline CDR1 and CDR2: SGHKS and YYEKEE (reference sequence). The CDR3 here is CASSPTAGGNQPQHF. In nucleotides, the CDR3 is TGTGCCAGCAGCCCGACAGCAGGCGGCAATCAGCCCCAGCATTTT.

Details on this clonotype: Since a much larger clone is just one base distant, this may be a read error. This chain uses TRBV11-2 with TRBJ2-3; 9 bases are shared with TRBD1. Germline lookup yields CDR1 SGHAT and CDR2 FQNNGV. CDR3 size: 15 residues. Here the CDR3 DNA reads TGTGCCGGCAGCTTAGGGGACAGGGATACAGATACGCAGTATTTT. Amino acids: CAGSLGDRDTDTQYF.

This clonotype has a handful of counts. This chain links TRBV7-8 with TRBJ2-5; 8 bases map to TRBD2. CDR1 and CDR2 from the germline V gene are SGHVS and FQNEAQ. V was pared by 0 bases and J by 6 bases, with 6 bases of the junction left unmatched. This CDR3 spans 15 amino acids. CDR3 nucleotides: TGTGCCAGCAGCTTAGCGACGGGACTAGACCAGACCCAGTACTTC. This encodes CASSLATGLDQTQYF.

The rearrangement joins TRBV6-2 or TRBV6-3 to TRBJ1-5; no definite D call. CDR3 size: 15 residues. Germline loops: CDR1 MNHEY, CDR2 SVGEGT. The ends were cut back, 5 bases at V and 2 bases at J, with 13 bases in the middle. CDR3 sequence reads: CASSATWVGNQPQHF. The CDR3 nucleotides read TGTGCCAGCAGTGCGACATGGGTTGGCAATCAGCCCCAGCATTTT.

This clonotype was detected many times. This chain joins TRBV7-3 and TRBJ1-1; no clear D. The CDR3 runs to 13 residues. CDR1 SGHTA and CDR2 FQGTGA come from the germline V gene. Trimming removed 4 bases from V and 0 bases from J, with 6 bases in between. The CDR3 loop reads CASSSGMNTEAFF. CDR3 DNA: TGTGCCAGCAGCTCCGGGATGAACACTGAAGCTTTCTTT.

This clonotype has ten or more counts. This chain uses TRBV27 with TRBJ2-3, with TRBD1 matching over 8 bases. The V gene's germline CDR1 is MNHEY and CDR2 SMNVEV (reference sequence). V lost 8 bases to trimming and J lost 0 bases; unmatched junction nucleotides: 1. This CDR3 comprises 13 residues. The CDR3: CASGTGSTDTQYF. The CDR3 region has the DNA TGTGCCAGCGGGACAGGAAGCACAGATACGCAGTATTTT.

For the CDR3, the DNA is TGCAGTGCTCGCCTCAGGGAGCCCTTGGATAGCAATCAGCCCCAGCATTTT. Amino acid sequence: CSARLREPLDSNQPQHF. V is TRBV20-1 and J is TRBJ1-5; D might be TRBD1 (5 bases). The CDR3 is 17 residues long. V gave up 5 bases and J gave up 0 bases, with 20 bases separating them. CDR1 is DFQATT and CDR2 is SNEGSKA in the germline V gene (reference sequence).

V is TRBV9 and J is TRBJ2-2; the match to TRBD1 covers 7 bases. Germline CDR1 and CDR2: SGDLS and YYNGEE. The V gene end was trimmed by 1 base and the J gene end by 4 bases; junction bases not matched to a gene: 4. The CDR3 has 15 amino acids. CDR3 region: CASSVQTGRTGELFF. The DNA for the CDR3 is TGTGCCAGCAGCGTACAGACAGGGCGCACCGGGGAGCTGTTTTTT.

The chain joins TRBV6-4 to TRBJ2-2; D not resolved. Germline V gene lookup returns CDR1 MRHNA and CDR2 SNTAGT. The CDR3 spans 13 residues. V lost 6 bases and J 6 bases, leaving 11 bases between the germline ends. The CDR3 loop reads CASSHPGAGELFF. Here the CDR3 DNA reads TGTGCCAGCAGCCACCCGGGCGCCGGGGAGCTGTTTTTT.

This clonotype has ten or more counts. The chain recombines TRBV6-5 with TRBJ1-1; D call uncertain. Trimming cost V 0 bases and J 5 bases, with 10 bases left between them. CDR1 and CDR2 (germline): MNHEY, SVGAGI. The CDR3 is 14 residues long. CDR3 protein: CASSYSEAGTEAFF. DNA of the CDR3: TGTGCCAGCAGTTACTCTGAGGCTGGAACTGAAGCTTTCTTT.

This clonotype has a count of ten or more. The chain has TRBV6-6 and TRBJ2-7, with 8 bases identical to TRBD2. The CDR3 sequence is 14 residues long. Germline CDR1 MNHNY, CDR2 SVGAGI (reference sequence). V was clipped by 4 bases and J by 2 bases; unmatched bases: 4. Here the CDR3 DNA reads TGTGCCAGCAGTTCCCGGGAGGGCGCCTACGAGCAGTACTTC. Translated: CASSSREGAYEQYF.

In this sample, this clonotype turned up many times. The chain couples TRBV6-1 to TRBJ2-7, with unresolved D. The germline CDR1 and CDR2 sequences are MNHNS and SASEGT. Deletions cut 0 bases from V and 3 bases from J, with 3 bases between. The length of the CDR3 is 12 residues. DNA of the CDR3: TGTGCCAGCAGTGAAGCGTTCTACGAGCAGTACTTC. It encodes CASSEAFYEQYF.

This clonotype was picked up a small number of times. V and J are TRBV7-9 and TRBJ1-6, with 7 nucleotides matching TRBD1. The CDR3 covers 16 residues. CDR1 is SEHNR and CDR2 is FQNEAQ in the germline V gene (reference sequence). The J segment lost 5 bases and the V segment lost 5 bases, leaving 9 bases of the junction unmatched. The CDR3 sequence: CASSRIGTENNSPLHF. The CDR3 bases are TGTGCCAGCAGCAGAATCGGGACAGAGAATAATTCACCCCTCCACTTT.

In this sample, this clonotype turned up a few times. The chain combines TRBV5-5 with TRBJ1-2; D remains ambiguous. The germline CDR1 and CDR2 sequences are SGHKS and YYEKEE (reference sequence). Trimming left V 5 bases short and J 5 bases short, with 10 bases between. The CDR3 totals 12 residues. The CDR3 DNA follows: TGTGCCAGCAGTCCTGACCTATATGGCTACACCTTC. It yields the protein CASSPDLYGYTF.

With respect to this clonotype: One end of the junction fails to match germline, which may point to a read error. V usage is TRBV3-1 and J usage is TRBJ2-4; possible D gene TRBD2, 5 bases. There are 16 residues in the CDR3. CDR1 LGHDT and CDR2 YNNKEL come from the germline V gene (reference sequence). The CDR3 protein is CAGSQGRGLAKNIQYF. The CDR3 region has the DNA TGTGCCGGCAGCCAAGGACGAGGGCTAGCCAAAAACATTCAGTACTTC. The full variable domain, with the rest looked up from reference TRBV3-1 and TRBJ2-4, is DTAVSQTPKYLVTQMGNDKSIKCEQNLGHDTMYWYKQDSKKFLKIMFSYNNKELIINETVPNRFSPKSPDKAHLNLHINSLELGDSAVYFCAGSQGRGLAKNIQYFGAGTRLSVL.

This clonotype was seen repeatedly, ten times or more. The chain combines TRBV25-1 with TRBJ1-2; the D gene is possibly TRBD1 (6 bases). Trimming took 3 bases from V and 8 from J, leaving 16 bases between them. This CDR3 spans 14 amino acids. Germline V CDR1 and CDR2: MGHDK, SYGVNS. Here the CDR3 DNA reads TGTGCCAGCAGTGATTTGGGACAAGGAGTAGGCTACACCTTC. Its protein is CASSDLGQGVGYTF.

Only a few counts were recorded for this clonotype. The rearrangement links TRBV12-3 or TRBV12-4 to TRBJ1-5; TRBD1 might be the D (5 bases). V was clipped by 5 bases and J by 8 bases, with 16 bases between them. The CDR3 is made up of 14 amino acids. CDR3 in DNA: TGTGCCAGCAGTGCCCTTGGGACCTGGGAGCCCCAGCATTTT. It is translated as CASSALGTWEPQHF.

This clonotype was detected only a few times. The chain uses TRBV2 and TRBJ1-1; no clear D gene. Deletions cut 6 bases from V and 4 bases from J, with 18 bases between. The CDR3 spans 15 residues. Looked up from germline, CDR1 is SNHLY and CDR2 is FYNNEI. CDR3 DNA: TGTGCCAGCAGCCCACGTGGAGGATCGAGCACTGAAGCTTTCTTT. It yields the protein CASSPRGGSSTEAFF.

The chain carries TRBV11-2 and TRBJ1-1; D is unresolved. V was pared by 5 bases and J by 6 bases, with 16 bases between. Looked up from germline, CDR1 is SGHAT and CDR2 is FQNNGV. The CDR3 spans 14 residues. In DNA form, the CDR3 reads TGTGCCAGCAGCGCCGGCCGGCCCCCGCCTGAAGCTTTCTTT. Protein product: CASSAGRPPPEAFF.

This clonotype was counted many times. The gene calls are TRBV11-2 and TRBJ2-3; D gene uncertain. The V end lost 5 bases, the J end lost 5 bases, and 11 bases lay between the germline ends. Germline values: CDR1 SGHAT, CDR2 FQNNGV. This CDR3 is built from 13 residues. The CDR3 DNA sequence: TGTGCCAGCAGCACAGACCCCAGAGATACGCAGTATTTT. Translated: CASSTDPRDTQYF.

This clonotype has at least ten counts. J is TRBJ2-7 and V is TRBV28; maybe TRBD1 (5 bases). The CDR3 is 13 residues long. Germline CDR1 MDHEN, CDR2 SYDVKM. V shed 5 bases and J shed 5 bases, with 13 bases lying between them. This CDR3 is CASSPPGWDEQYF. Written as DNA, the CDR3 is TGTGCCAGCAGTCCGCCAGGGTGGGACGAGCAGTACTTC. Complete variable domain (other parts from reference TRBV28 and TRBJ2-7): DVKVTQSSRYLVKRTGEKVFLECVQDMDHENMFWYRQDPGLGLRLIYFSYDVKMKEKGDIPEGYSVSREKKERFSLILESASTNQTSMYLCASSPPGWDEQYFGPGTRLTVT.

A few counts support this clonotype. The J gene is TRBJ1-5, the V gene TRBV20-1; D gene unclear. The CDR3 covers 13 residues. Germline V gives CDR1 DFQATT, CDR2 SNEGSKA (reference sequence). Trimming pared 0 bases from V and 4 bases from J, leaving 7 bases between. The CDR3 loop is CSAREQLNQPQHF. The CDR3 DNA reads TGCAGTGCTAGAGAACAACTTAATCAGCCCCAGCATTTT.

This clonotype was seen repeatedly, ten times or more. The genes are TRBV3-1 and TRBJ2-5, with 8 nucleotides matching TRBD2. The CDR3 runs to 16 residues. V lost 0 bases and J lost 14; bases outside the gene matches: 17. Germline V CDR1 and CDR2: LGHDT, YNNKEL (reference sequence). This CDR3 is CASSQDPGARAGAPYF. The CDR3 coding sequence is TGTGCCAGCAGCCAAGATCCCGGCGCTAGAGCGGGAGCCCCATACTTC.

The J gene is TRBJ2-1, the V gene TRBV27, with TRBD2 identical over 13 bases. The CDR3 has 21 residues. The V segment lost 1 base and the J segment 0 bases; nucleotides outside the gene matches: 12. CDR1 is MNHEY, CDR2 SMNVEV, per germline (reference sequence). The CDR3, as DNA: TGTGCCAGCAGTTTATTCGGTGTACTAGCGGGAGGGCGGAGCTCCTACAATGAGCAGTTCTTC. Translated, it gives CASSLFGVLAGGRSSYNEQFF.

V is TRBV2 and J is TRBJ2-1; the match to TRBD2 covers 8 bases. Germline V lookup: CDR1 SNHLY, CDR2 FYNNEI. V was pared by 0 bases and J by 0 bases, with 7 bases of the junction left unmatched. The CDR3 loop spans 18 amino acids. The CDR3 here is CASSEASGGRSSYNEQFF. The CDR3, as DNA: TGTGCCAGCAGTGAAGCTTCGGGAGGGCGGAGCTCCTACAATGAGCAGTTCTTC.